The 3 T cell receptor beta chains below all came from one sample that was sequenced in a study of long-term antiretroviral therapy in people with HIV. Survey-level immunoSEQ v3.0 assays were run. TCRdb's copy holds only in-frame clones and misses some; the assay was immunoSEQ multiplex PCR. The repertoire includes around 29,000 clones, around three quarters of them detected once, and 5.5% to 8.5% sits in the top ten. The sample consisted of unsorted PBMCs, taken 0.3 years after starting antiretroviral therapy. The receptor set was obtained from a man between 40 and 49 years old with HIV.

The CDR3 region is CASSQTGDSYNEQFF. The CDR3 DNA reads as TGTGCCAGCAGCCAGACAGGGGACTCCTACAATGAGCAGTTCTTC. This chain connects TRBV5-4 to TRBJ2-1; 8 bases fit TRBD1. CDR1 is SGHNT, CDR2 YYREEE, per germline (reference sequence). The V segment lost 4 bases and the J segment 0 bases; nucleotides outside the gene matches: 3. This CDR3 has 15 residues.

This chain connects TRBV7-9 to TRBJ2-7, with D possibly matching TRBD1 (6 bases). Germline CDR1 and CDR2: SEHNR and FQNEAQ (reference sequence). The CDR3 is 16 residues long. The V and J ends lost 6 bases and 5 bases respectively, with 23 bases between them. The CDR3 DNA sequence: TGTGCCAGCAGACTTTCGGGGATGGGGGCTTCCCACGAGCAGTACTTC. Its translation is CASRLSGMGASHEQYF.

V and J are TRBV9 and TRBJ2-7; 12 bases match TRBD2. After removal of 2 bases from V and 1 base from J, the junction contained 1 base not matched to a gene. The CDR3 covers 15 residues. Germline assignment: CDR1 SGDLS and CDR2 YYNGEE. CDR3 in DNA: TGTGCCAGCAGCGTTGGACTAGCGGGGTCCTACGAGCAGTACTTC. Translation: CASSVGLAGSYEQYF.